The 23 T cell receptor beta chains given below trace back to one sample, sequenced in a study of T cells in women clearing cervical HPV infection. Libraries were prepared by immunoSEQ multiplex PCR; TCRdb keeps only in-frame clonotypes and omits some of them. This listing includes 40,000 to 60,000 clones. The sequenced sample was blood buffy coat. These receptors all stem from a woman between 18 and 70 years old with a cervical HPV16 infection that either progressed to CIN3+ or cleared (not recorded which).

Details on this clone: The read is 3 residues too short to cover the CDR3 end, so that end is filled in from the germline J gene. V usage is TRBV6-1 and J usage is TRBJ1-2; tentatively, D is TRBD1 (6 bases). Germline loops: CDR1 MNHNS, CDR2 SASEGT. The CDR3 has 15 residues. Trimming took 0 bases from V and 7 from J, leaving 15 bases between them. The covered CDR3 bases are TGTGCCAGCAGTGAAGCGTGGGGGAAGGGGGTTGGC. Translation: CASSEAWGKGVG. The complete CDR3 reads CASSEAWGKGVGYTF.

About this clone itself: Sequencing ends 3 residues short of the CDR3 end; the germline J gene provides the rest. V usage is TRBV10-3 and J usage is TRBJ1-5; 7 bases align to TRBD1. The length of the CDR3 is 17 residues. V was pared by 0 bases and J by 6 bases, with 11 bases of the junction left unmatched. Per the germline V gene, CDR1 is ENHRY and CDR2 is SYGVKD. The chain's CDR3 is CAISESQGRGSGQPQHF. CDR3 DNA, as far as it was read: TGTGCCATCAGTGAGTCACAAGGCAGGGGGTCGGGTCAGCCC.

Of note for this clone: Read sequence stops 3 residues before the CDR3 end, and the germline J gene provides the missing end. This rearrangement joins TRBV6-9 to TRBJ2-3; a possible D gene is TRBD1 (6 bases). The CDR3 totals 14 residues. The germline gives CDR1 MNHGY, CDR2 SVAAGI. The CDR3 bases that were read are TGTGCCAGCAGGAGGGGGTTGAACCAAGAGACG. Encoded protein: CASRRGLNQET. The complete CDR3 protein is CASRRGLNQETQYF.

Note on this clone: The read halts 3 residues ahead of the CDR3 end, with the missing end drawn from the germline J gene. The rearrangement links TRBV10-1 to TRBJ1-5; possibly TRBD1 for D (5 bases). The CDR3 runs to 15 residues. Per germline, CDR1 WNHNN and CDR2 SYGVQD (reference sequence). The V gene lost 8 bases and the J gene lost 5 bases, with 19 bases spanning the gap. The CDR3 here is CASPRGGSSHQPQHF. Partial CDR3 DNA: TGCGCCAGCCCGAGGGGAGGTAGCAGCCATCAGCCC.

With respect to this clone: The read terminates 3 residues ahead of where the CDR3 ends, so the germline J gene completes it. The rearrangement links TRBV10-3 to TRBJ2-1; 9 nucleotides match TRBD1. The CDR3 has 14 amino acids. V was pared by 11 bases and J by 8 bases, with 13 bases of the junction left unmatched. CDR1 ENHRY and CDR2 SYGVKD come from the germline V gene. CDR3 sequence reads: CAASPGQGKYEQFF. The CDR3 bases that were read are TGTGCCGCCAGTCCGGGACAGGGTAAATATGAG.

CDR3 bases read: TGTGCCAGTAGTGGGGGACAGGGACGTAGCAATCAGCCC. It translates to CASSGGQGRSNQP. The full CDR3 is CASSGGQGRSNQPQHF. The rearrangement joins TRBV19 to TRBJ1-5; 9 bases agree with TRBD1. Sequencing ends 3 residues short of the CDR3 end; the germline J gene provides the rest. V lost 5 bases and J lost 0; bases outside the gene matches: 5. CDR1 and CDR2 from the germline V gene are LNHDA and SQIVND (reference sequence). This CDR3 is 16 amino acids long.

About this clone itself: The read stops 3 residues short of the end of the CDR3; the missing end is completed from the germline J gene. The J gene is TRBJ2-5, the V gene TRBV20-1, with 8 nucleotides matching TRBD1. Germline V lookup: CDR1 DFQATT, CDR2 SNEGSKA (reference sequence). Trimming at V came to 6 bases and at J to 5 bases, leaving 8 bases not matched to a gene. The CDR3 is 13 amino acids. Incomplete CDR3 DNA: TGCAGTGCCGAAATCTCAGGGGGCGAGACC. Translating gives CSAEISGGET. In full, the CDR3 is CSAEISGGETQYF.

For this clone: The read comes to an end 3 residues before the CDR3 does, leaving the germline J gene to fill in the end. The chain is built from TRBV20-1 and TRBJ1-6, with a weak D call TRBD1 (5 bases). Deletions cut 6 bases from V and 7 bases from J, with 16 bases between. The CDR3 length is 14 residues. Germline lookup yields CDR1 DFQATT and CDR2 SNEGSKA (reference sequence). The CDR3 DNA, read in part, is TGCAGTGCCGCCCCCGGGGGGACGAATTCACCC. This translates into CSAAPGGTNSP. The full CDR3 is CSAAPGGTNSPLHF.

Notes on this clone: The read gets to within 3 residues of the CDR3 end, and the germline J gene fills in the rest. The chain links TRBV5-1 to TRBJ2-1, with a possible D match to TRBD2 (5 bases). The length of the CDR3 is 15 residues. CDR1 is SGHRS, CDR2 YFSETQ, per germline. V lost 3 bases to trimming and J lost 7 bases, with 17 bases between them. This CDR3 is CASSWRTPLENEQFF. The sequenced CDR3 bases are TGCGCCAGCAGCTGGAGGACTCCGTTGGAGAATGAG.

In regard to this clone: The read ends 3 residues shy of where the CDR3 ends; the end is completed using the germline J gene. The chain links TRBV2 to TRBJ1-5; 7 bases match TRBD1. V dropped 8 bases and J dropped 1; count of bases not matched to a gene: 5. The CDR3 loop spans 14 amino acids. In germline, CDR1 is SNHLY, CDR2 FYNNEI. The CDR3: CASQVQGSNQPQHF. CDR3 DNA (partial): TGTGCCAGCCAAGTACAGGGGAGCAATCAGCCC. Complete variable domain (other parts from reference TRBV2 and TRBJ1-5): EPEVTQTPSHQVTQMGQEVILRCVPISNHLYFYWYRQILGQKVEFLVSFYNNEISEKSEIFDDQFSVERPDGSNFTLKIRSTKLEDSAMYFCASQVQGSNQPQHFGDGTRLSIL.

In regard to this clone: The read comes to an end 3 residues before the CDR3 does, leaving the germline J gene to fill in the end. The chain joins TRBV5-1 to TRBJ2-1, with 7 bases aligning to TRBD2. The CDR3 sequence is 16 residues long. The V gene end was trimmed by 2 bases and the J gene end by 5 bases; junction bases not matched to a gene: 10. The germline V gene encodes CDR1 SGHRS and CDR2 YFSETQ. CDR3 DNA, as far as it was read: TGCGCCAGCAGCTTCGGTGGGAGCGGGAAGGACAATGAG. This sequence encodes CASSFGGSGKDNE. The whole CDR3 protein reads CASSFGGSGKDNEQFF.

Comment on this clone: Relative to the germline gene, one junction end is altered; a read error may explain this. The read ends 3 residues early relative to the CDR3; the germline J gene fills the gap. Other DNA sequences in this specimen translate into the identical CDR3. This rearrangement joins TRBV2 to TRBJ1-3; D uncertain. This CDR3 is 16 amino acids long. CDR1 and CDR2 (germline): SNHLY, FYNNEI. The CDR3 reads CASSDSPGLSGNTIYF. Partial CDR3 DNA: TGTGCCAGCAGTGATTCCCCAGGACTTTCTGGAAACACA.

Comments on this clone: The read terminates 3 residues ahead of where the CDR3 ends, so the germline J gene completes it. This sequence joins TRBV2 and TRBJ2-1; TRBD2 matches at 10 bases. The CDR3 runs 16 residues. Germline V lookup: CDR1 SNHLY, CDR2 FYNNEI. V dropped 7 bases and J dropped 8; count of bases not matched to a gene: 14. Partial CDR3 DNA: TGTGCCAGCATCCCCGGGAGCGGGGGGGTCACAGATGAG. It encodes CASIPGSGGVTDE. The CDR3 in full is CASIPGSGGVTDEQFF. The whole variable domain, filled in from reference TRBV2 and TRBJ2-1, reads EPEVTQTPSHQVTQMGQEVILRCVPISNHLYFYWYRQILGQKVEFLVSFYNNEISEKSEIFDDQFSVERPDGSNFTLKIRSTKLEDSAMYFCASIPGSGGVTDEQFFGPGTRLTVL.

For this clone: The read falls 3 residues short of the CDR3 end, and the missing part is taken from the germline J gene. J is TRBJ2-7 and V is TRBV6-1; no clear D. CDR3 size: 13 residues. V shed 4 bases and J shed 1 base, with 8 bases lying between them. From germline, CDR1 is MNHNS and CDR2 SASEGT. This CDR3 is CASSVQKSYEQYF. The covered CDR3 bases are TGTGCCAGCAGTGTACAGAAGTCCTACGAG.

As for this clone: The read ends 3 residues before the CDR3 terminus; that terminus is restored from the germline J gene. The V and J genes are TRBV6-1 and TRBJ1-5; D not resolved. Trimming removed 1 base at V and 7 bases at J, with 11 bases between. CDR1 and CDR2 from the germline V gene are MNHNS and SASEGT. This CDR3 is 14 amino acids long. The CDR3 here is CASSEGVLGQPQHF. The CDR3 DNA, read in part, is TGTGCCAGCAGTGAAGGGGTTCTCGGGCAGCCC.

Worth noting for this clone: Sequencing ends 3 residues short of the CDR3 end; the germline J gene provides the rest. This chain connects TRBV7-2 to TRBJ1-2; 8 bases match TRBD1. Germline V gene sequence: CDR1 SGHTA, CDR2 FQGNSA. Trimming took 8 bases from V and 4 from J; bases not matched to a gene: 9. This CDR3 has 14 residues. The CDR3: CASVPDREGYGYTF. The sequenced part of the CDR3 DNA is TGTGCCAGCGTCCCGGACAGGGAGGGCTATGGC.

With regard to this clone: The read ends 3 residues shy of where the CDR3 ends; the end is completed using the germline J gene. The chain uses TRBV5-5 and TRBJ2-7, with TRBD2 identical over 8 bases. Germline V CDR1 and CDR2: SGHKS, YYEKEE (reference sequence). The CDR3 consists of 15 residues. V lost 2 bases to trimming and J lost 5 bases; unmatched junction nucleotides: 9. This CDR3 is CASSFSGTGLDEQYF. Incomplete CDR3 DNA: TGTGCCAGCAGCTTTAGCGGGACGGGGCTGGACGAG. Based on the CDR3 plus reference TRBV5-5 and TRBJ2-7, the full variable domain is DAGVTQSPTHLIKTRGQQVTLRCSPISGHKSVSWYQQVLGQGPQFIFQYYEKEERGRGNFPDRFSARQFPNYSSELNVNALLLGDSALYLCASSFSGTGLDEQYFGPGTRLTVT.

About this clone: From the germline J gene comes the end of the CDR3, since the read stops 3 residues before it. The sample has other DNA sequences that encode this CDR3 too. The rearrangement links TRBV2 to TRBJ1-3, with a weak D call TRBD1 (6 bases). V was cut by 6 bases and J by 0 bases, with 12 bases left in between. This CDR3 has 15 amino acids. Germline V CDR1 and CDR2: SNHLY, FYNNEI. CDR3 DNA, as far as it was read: TGTGCCAGCAGAGGGGGGGACCTCTCTGGAAACACC. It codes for CASRGGDLSGNT. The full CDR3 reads CASRGGDLSGNTIYF.

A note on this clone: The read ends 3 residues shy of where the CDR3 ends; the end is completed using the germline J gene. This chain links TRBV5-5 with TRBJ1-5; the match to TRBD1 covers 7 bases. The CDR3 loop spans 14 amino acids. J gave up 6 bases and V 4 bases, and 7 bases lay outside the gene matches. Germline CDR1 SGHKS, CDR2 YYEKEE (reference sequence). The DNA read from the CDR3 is TGTGCCAGCAGCCCCGGTCAGGGGGTTCAGCCC. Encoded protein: CASSPGQGVQP. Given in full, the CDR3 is CASSPGQGVQPQHF.

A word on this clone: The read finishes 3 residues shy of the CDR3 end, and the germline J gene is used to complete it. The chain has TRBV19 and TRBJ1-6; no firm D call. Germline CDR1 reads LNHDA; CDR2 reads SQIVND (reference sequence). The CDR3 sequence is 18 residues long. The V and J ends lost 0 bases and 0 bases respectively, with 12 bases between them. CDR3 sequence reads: CASSIDGTVSSYNSPLHF. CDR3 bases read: TGTGCCAGTAGTATAGATGGAACAGTAAGCTCCTATAATTCACCC.

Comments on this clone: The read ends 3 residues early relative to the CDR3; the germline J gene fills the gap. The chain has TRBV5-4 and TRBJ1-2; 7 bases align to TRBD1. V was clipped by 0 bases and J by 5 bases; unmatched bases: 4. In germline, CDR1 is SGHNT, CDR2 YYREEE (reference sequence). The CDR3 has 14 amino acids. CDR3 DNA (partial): TGTGCCAGCAGCTTGGAGACCAGGGGGTATGGC. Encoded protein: CASSLETRGYG. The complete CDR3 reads CASSLETRGYGYTF. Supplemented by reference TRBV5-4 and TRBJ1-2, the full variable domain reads ETGVTQSPTHLIKTRGQQVTLRCSSQSGHNTVSWYQQALGQGPQFIFQYYREEENGRGNFPPRFSGLQFPNYSSELNVNALELDDSALYLCASSLETRGYGYTFGSGTRLTVV.

The sequenced CDR3 bases are TGCAGTGCTAGAAGCGGGGTCAGTGATGAAAAA. Amino acid sequence: CSARSGVSDEK. The full-length CDR3 reads as CSARSGVSDEKLFF. The V and J genes are TRBV20-1 and TRBJ1-4, with D unresolved. The read halts 3 residues ahead of the CDR3 end, with the missing end drawn from the germline J gene. This CDR3 comprises 14 residues. Germline loops: CDR1 DFQATT, CDR2 SNEGSKA (reference sequence). Trimming cost V 2 bases and J 6 bases, with 13 bases left between them.

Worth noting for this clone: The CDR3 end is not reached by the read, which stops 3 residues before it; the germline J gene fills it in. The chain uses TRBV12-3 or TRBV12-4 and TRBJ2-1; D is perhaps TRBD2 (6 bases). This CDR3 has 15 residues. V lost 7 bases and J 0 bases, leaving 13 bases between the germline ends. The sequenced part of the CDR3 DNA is TGTGCCAGCACCGCGGGACTCCTCTCCTACAATGAG. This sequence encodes CASTAGLLSYNE. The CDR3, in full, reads CASTAGLLSYNEQFF.